Shown below are 13 T cell receptor beta chains from a single sample sequenced in a study of T cells in tuberculosis. Generated by immunoSEQ multiplex PCR, the TCRdb table keeps only in-frame clones and is missing some. The table lists approximately 35,000 clones, around 97% of them singletons, with roughly 6% in the top ten. Specimen: PBMCs. All receptors come from a donor between 10 and 35 years old with latent tuberculosis or without tuberculosis infection.

The chain carries TRBV5-1 and TRBJ2-2, with 13 bases identical to TRBD2. The CDR3 sequence is 17 residues long. The germline V gene encodes CDR1 SGHRS and CDR2 YFSETQ. V was pared by 5 bases and J by 0 bases, with 4 bases of the junction left unmatched. The CDR3 sequence is CASRYGTSGTNTGELFF. CDR3 nucleotides: TGCGCCAGCAGGTACGGGACTAGCGGGACGAACACCGGGGAGCTGTTTTTT.

This rearrangement joins TRBV6-1 to TRBJ1-1; D not resolved. Deletions cut 7 bases from V and 1 base from J, with 13 bases between. The CDR3 has 14 amino acids. Germline values: CDR1 MNHNS, CDR2 SASEGT. CDR3 in DNA: TGTGCCAGCATGTTCGGAGGAGGGAACACTGAAGCTTTCTTT. Protein product: CASMFGGGNTEAFF.

The chain uses TRBV14 and TRBJ2-7, with 9 positions matching TRBD2. Germline V gene sequence: CDR1 SGHDN, CDR2 FVKESK. The V segment lost 4 bases and the J segment 5 bases; nucleotides outside the gene matches: 9. CDR3 length: 15 amino acids. The CDR3 is CASSPYRGRANEQYF. The CDR3 DNA reads as TGTGCCAGCAGCCCTTACCGCGGGAGGGCAAACGAGCAGTACTTC.

This rearrangement joins TRBV29-1 to TRBJ1-4; no firm D call. This CDR3 has 11 amino acids. CDR1 and CDR2 from the germline V gene are SQVTM and ANQGSEA. The germline V and J ends were trimmed by 5 bases and 8 bases, with 9 bases remaining between them. The CDR3 here is CSVHSGEKLFF. CDR3 sequence (DNA): TGCAGCGTTCACAGTGGGGAAAAACTGTTTTTT.

The V and J genes are TRBV10-3 and TRBJ2-7; 9 bases are shared with TRBD1. Germline CDR1 is ENHRY and CDR2 is SYGVKD. Losses at the gene ends were 5 bases for V and 3 bases for J; bases not matched to a gene: 5. This CDR3 spans 14 amino acids. DNA for the CDR3: TGTGCCATCAGTCAAACAGGGGGCTACTACGAGCAGTACTTC. It specifies CAISQTGGYYEQYF.

The chain combines TRBV2 with TRBJ1-5; D is unresolved. Trimming cost V 6 bases and J 6 bases, with 9 bases left between them. Germline CDR1 reads SNHLY; CDR2 reads FYNNEI. CDR3 length: 12 amino acids. CDR3 protein: CASSLGVQPQHF. In nucleotides, the CDR3 is TGTGCCAGCAGCCTAGGTGTTCAGCCCCAGCATTTT. The whole variable domain, filled in from reference TRBV2 and TRBJ1-5, reads EPEVTQTPSHQVTQMGQEVILRCVPISNHLYFYWYRQILGQKVEFLVSFYNNEISEKSEIFDDQFSVERPDGSNFTLKIRSTKLEDSAMYFCASSLGVQPQHFGDGTRLSIL.

V usage is TRBV9 and J usage is TRBJ1-1, with unresolved D. From germline, CDR1 is SGDLS and CDR2 YYNGEE. V was pared by 1 base and J by 7 bases, with 5 bases between. This CDR3 has 11 amino acids. The CDR3 loop reads CASSVPGEAFF. The CDR3, as DNA: TGTGCCAGCAGCGTACCGGGTGAAGCTTTCTTT. The complete variable domain, with remaining parts taken from reference TRBV9 and TRBJ1-1, reads DSGVTQTPKHLITATGQRVTLRCSPRSGDLSVYWYQQSLDQGLQFLIQYYNGEERAKGNILERFSAQQFPDLHSELNLSSLELGDSALYFCASSVPGEAFFGQGTRLTVV.

The gene calls are TRBV30 and TRBJ1-3, with D possibly being TRBD1 (5 bases). Trimming took 0 bases from V and 0 from J, leaving 9 bases between them. Germline V gene sequence: CDR1 GTSNPN, CDR2 SVGIG (reference sequence). The CDR3 consists of 15 residues. This CDR3 reads CAWSVRQLSGNTIYF. CDR3 nucleotide sequence: TGTGCCTGGAGTGTACGACAGCTCTCTGGAAACACCATATATTTT.

The chain recombines TRBV28 with TRBJ2-1, with a possible D match to TRBD1 (5 bases). This CDR3 has 13 residues. Deletions cut 7 bases from V and 8 bases from J, with 15 bases between. From germline, CDR1 is MDHEN and CDR2 SYDVKM. CDR3 bases: TGTGCCAGCACCTGGGGCAAATACGATGAGCAGTTCTTC. Encoded protein: CASTWGKYDEQFF.

The chain joins TRBV5-1 to TRBJ2-5; D remains unclear. V lost 1 base and J 1 base, leaving 5 bases between the germline ends. Germline assignment: CDR1 SGHRS and CDR2 YFSETQ. This CDR3 comprises 13 residues. The CDR3 DNA reads as TGCGCCAGCAGCTTGCCAGTCCAAGAGACCCAGTACTTC. Protein: CASSLPVQETQYF. Filled out from reference TRBV5-1 and TRBJ2-5, the complete variable domain reads KAGVTQTPRYLIKTRGQQVTLSCSPISGHRSVSWYQQTPGQGLQFLFEYFSETQRNKGNFPGRFSGRQFSNSRSEMNVSTLELGDSALYLCASSLPVQETQYFGPGTRLLVL.

V gene TRBV6-1 combines with J gene TRBJ2-1; D remains ambiguous. Germline CDR1 MNHNS, CDR2 SASEGT. The CDR3 is 12 residues long. V lost 7 bases, J lost 10 bases, and 14 bases lay in between. CDR3 sequence (DNA): TGTGCCAGCACCTCCAGCCCGAGGGAGCAGTTCTTC. As protein: CASTSSPREQFF.

The rearrangement uses TRBV30 and TRBJ2-1, with TRBD2 matching 11 bases. Germline loops: CDR1 GTSNPN, CDR2 SVGIG (reference sequence). This CDR3 comprises 15 residues. After removal of 1 base from V and 7 bases from J, the junction contained 6 bases not matched to a gene. This chain's CDR3 is CAWSAGTSGLNEQFF. The CDR3 DNA is TGTGCCTGGAGTGCCGGGACTAGCGGACTAAATGAGCAGTTCTTC.

The V call is TRBV7-2, the J call TRBJ2-3; D may be TRBD2 (5 bases). Trimming left V 2 bases short and J 2 bases short, with 14 bases between. Germline loops: CDR1 SGHTA, CDR2 FQGNSA. This CDR3 region has 16 residues. For the CDR3, the DNA is TGTGCCAGCAGCTTATTTACCGGCGGGCACACAGATACGCAGTATTTT. It codes for CASSLFTGGHTDTQYF.